One and the same sample provided the 32 T cell receptor beta chains below, sequenced in a study of Graves' ophthalmopathy and Graves' hyperthyroidism. RNA served as the template for amplifying TCR beta CDR3 regions. Investigators did first-round RT-PCR with HTBI primers, then second-round multiplex PCR. TCRdb passed the multiplex PCR reads through MiXCR, listing each CDR3 protein once. The table includes 650,000 to 900,000 distinct CDR3 sequences, 35% to 50% detected once. Sequenced sample: peripheral blood. Receptor source: an adult man with Graves' ophthalmopathy.

The chain uses TRBV11-2 and TRBJ2-7; D may be TRBD1 (5 bases). The end of the DNA fits TRBJ2-1 better, so the J call may be wrong. Germline-derived CDR1 and CDR2 are SGHAT and FQNNGV. The CDR3 has 16 residues. The CDR3 protein is CASSLGGQGSYNEQFF. CDR3 DNA sequence: TGTGCCAGCAGCTTAGGCGGACAAGGCTCCTACAATGAGCAGTTCTTC.

The rearrangement links TRBV24-1 to TRBJ1-5; TRBD1 agrees at 10 bases. The CDR3 spans 16 residues. Germline CDR1 reads KGHDR; CDR2 reads SFDVKD. The trim removed 4 bases at V and 6 bases at J, leaving 8 bases unmatched. The CDR3 nucleotides read TGTGCCACCAGTGACCCAGGGACAGGGGAGTTTCAGCCCCAGCATTTT. It encodes CATSDPGTGEFQPQHF.

This clonotype was detected many times. This chain uses TRBV4-1 with TRBJ2-5, with D hard to call. The CDR3 is 14 residues long. V lost 1 base and J lost 4, with 10 bases in between. CDR1 and CDR2 from the germline V gene are MGHRA and YSYEKL. The CDR3 reads CASSQGFLGETQYF. CDR3 sequence (DNA): TGCGCCAGCAGCCAAGGGTTTTTGGGAGAGACCCAGTACTTC.

This clonotype was detected a few times. The rearrangement uses TRBV11-2 and TRBJ1-6; maybe TRBD1 (5 bases). CDR1 SGHAT and CDR2 FQNNGV come from the germline V gene. Trimming pared 5 bases from V and 3 bases from J, leaving 11 bases between. CDR3 length: 15 amino acids. The CDR3 protein is CASSAGTVYNSPLHF. CDR3 DNA sequence: TGTGCCAGCAGCGCCGGGACCGTCTATAATTCACCCCTCCACTTT.

A word on this clonotype: Since no conserved phenylalanine or tryptophan closes the CDR3, a read error is the likely cause. The J gene is TRBJ2-5, the V gene TRBV7-9, with TRBD1 matching 9 bases. Germline V gene lookup returns CDR1 SEHNR and CDR2 FQNEAQ (reference sequence). The CDR3 spans 14 residues. J lost 1 base, V lost 6 bases, and 3 bases had no gene match. This chain's CDR3 is CASRWTGAQETQYV. The CDR3, as DNA: TGTGCCAGCAGGTGGACAGGGGCCCAAGAGACCCAGTACGTC.

As to this clonotype: One junction end disagrees with the germline gene, perhaps due to a read error. The rearrangement uses TRBV10-2 and TRBJ1-2; TRBD1 matches 7 bases. The CDR3 runs to 14 residues. The germline V gene encodes CDR1 WSHSY and CDR2 SAAADI. CDR3 coding DNA: TGTGCCAGCAGTCCTAACAGGGGAGGTCATGGCTACACCTTC. It encodes CASSPNRGGHGYTF.

This clonotype was seen a handful of times. The chain couples TRBV2 to TRBJ2-7; TRBD1 or TRBD2 may be the D gene (5 bases each). Trimming took 0 bases from V and 7 from J, leaving 7 bases between them. This CDR3 spans 12 amino acids. CDR1 is SNHLY and CDR2 is FYNNEI in the germline V gene. The CDR3 loop is CASSEARGEQYF. As DNA, the CDR3 is TGTGCCAGCAGTGAAGCGAGGGGAGAGCAGTACTTC.

This clonotype came up a few times. V usage is TRBV13 and J usage is TRBJ2-2; D remains unclear. CDR1 is PRHDT, CDR2 FYEKMQ, per germline (reference sequence). V lost 0 bases to trimming and J lost 7 bases, with 6 bases between them. This CDR3 is 13 amino acids long. CDR3 amino acids: CASSLGGRGELFF. CDR3 bases: TGTGCCAGCAGCTTAGGTGGTCGCGGGGAGCTGTTTTTT.

The gene calls are TRBV10-3 and TRBJ1-1, with TRBD1 matching 8 bases. CDR1 ENHRY and CDR2 SYGVKD come from the germline V gene. The junction had 14 bases not matched to a gene; V was cut back by 10 bases and J by 4 bases. This CDR3 has 15 amino acids. CDR3 bases: TGTGCCAGCAGCCTGAAGACAGGGGAAGGCACTGAAGCTTTCTTT. Encoded protein: CASSLKTGEGTEAFF.

This clonotype was counted only a few times. The V gene is TRBV19, the J gene TRBJ1-4; weak D call: TRBD1 (6 bases). This CDR3 spans 15 amino acids. The ends were cut back, 8 bases at V and 7 bases at J, with 20 bases in the middle. Germline V gene sequence: CDR1 LNHDA, CDR2 SQIVND (reference sequence). Here the CDR3 reads CASRRQDGVGEKLFF. CDR3 nucleotide sequence: TGTGCCAGTCGTAGACAGGATGGTGTGGGTGAAAAACTGTTTTTT.

The genes are TRBV15 and TRBJ2-7; D ambiguous. Between the trimmed V and J ends, which lost 2 bases and 0 bases, there was a span of 14 bases. Germline values: CDR1 LNHNV, CDR2 YYDKDF (reference sequence). The CDR3 contains 16 residues. CDR3 in DNA: TGTGCCACCAGCAGACAGCTACAACCCCACTCCTACGAGCAGTACTTC. Its translation: CATSRQLQPHSYEQYF.

There are many counts of this clonotype. The rearrangement joins TRBV9 to TRBJ1-2; possibly TRBD1 for D (5 bases). Germline values: CDR1 SGDLS, CDR2 YYNGEE. The CDR3 is made up of 14 amino acids. Trimming left V 6 bases short and J 7 bases short, with 19 bases between. The CDR3 DNA is TGTGCCAGCAAAATTGGGCAGGGCCAGGGTGGCTACACCTTC. Residues: CASKIGQGQGGYTF. Supplemented by reference TRBV9 and TRBJ1-2, the full variable domain reads DSGVTQTPKHLITATGQRVTLRCSPRSGDLSVYWYQQSLDQGLQFLIQYYNGEERAKGNILERFSAQQFPDLHSELNLSSLELGDSALYFCASKIGQGQGGYTFGSGTRLTVV.

The chain uses TRBV10-3 and TRBJ2-5; 10 bases line up with TRBD1. The CDR3 contains 15 residues. Germline CDR1 reads ENHRY; CDR2 reads SYGVKD. The J segment lost 11 bases and the V segment lost 7 bases, leaving 16 bases of the junction unmatched. The CDR3 sequence: CAITVRDRGTDTQYF. The CDR3 DNA reads as TGTGCCATCACTGTCCGGGACAGGGGAACAGATACGCAGTACTTC.

Only a few counts were recorded for this clonotype. The gene calls are TRBV10-3 and TRBJ2-2; 9 nucleotides match TRBD1. This CDR3 contains 16 residues. J lost 3 bases, V lost 10 bases, and 12 bases had no gene match. From germline, CDR1 is ENHRY and CDR2 SYGVKD. The CDR3 spells CATAIDRGWDTGELFF. The CDR3 bases are TGTGCCACCGCGATAGACAGGGGGTGGGACACCGGGGAGCTGTTTTTT.

The genes are TRBV25-1 and TRBJ1-1; no definite D call. This CDR3 has 14 amino acids. CDR1 is MGHDK, CDR2 SYGVNS, per germline. Trimming left V 3 bases short and J 3 bases short, with 11 bases between. CDR3 loop: CASSDRDKDTEAFF. The CDR3 DNA reads as TGTGCCAGCAGTGATAGGGATAAGGACACTGAAGCTTTCTTT.

The chain uses TRBV7-9 and TRBJ2-1; weak D call: TRBD2 (6 bases). V was clipped by 5 bases and J by 7 bases, with 12 bases between them. The V gene's germline CDR1 is SEHNR and CDR2 FQNEAQ (reference sequence). The CDR3 loop spans 13 amino acids. The CDR3 reads CASSPPLANEQFF. CDR3 sequence (DNA): TGTGCCAGCAGCCCCCCCCTAGCGAATGAGCAGTTCTTC.

This clonotype was counted between two and nine times. V is TRBV6-1 and J is TRBJ1-2; 9 nucleotides agree with TRBD1. The CDR3 contains 13 residues. J lost 7 bases, V lost 6 bases, and 6 bases had no gene match. Germline V lookup: CDR1 MNHNS, CDR2 SASEGT. CDR3 sequence reads: CASRQGAFSGYTF. CDR3 DNA sequence: TGTGCCAGCAGACAGGGGGCGTTCTCTGGCTACACCTTC.

This clonotype was observed a few times. This sequence joins TRBV19 and TRBJ2-2, with 10 bases that match TRBD2. Germline trimming cut 8 bases from V and 8 bases from J; bases unmatched to any gene: 8. The germline gives CDR1 LNHDA, CDR2 SQIVND (reference sequence). This CDR3 comprises 14 residues. The CDR3 DNA sequence: TGTGCCAGTGGCTGGTCTAGCGGGAGTGGGGAGCTGTTTTTT. This sequence encodes CASGWSSGSGELFF.

The chain couples TRBV2 to TRBJ2-5; 10 positions match TRBD2. CDR1 SNHLY and CDR2 FYNNEI come from the germline V gene. The CDR3 is made up of 14 amino acids. With 7 bases clipped from V and 3 bases from J, the junction kept 5 bases outside the gene matches. For the CDR3, the DNA is TGTGCCAGCACCCCCCTAGCGGGGGAAGAGACCCAGTACTTC. It yields the protein CASTPLAGEETQYF.

The rearrangement links TRBV25-1 to TRBJ2-2; D perhaps matches TRBD2 (5 bases). The CDR3 totals 17 residues. Germline V gene sequence: CDR1 MGHDK, CDR2 SYGVNS. The V and J ends lost 5 bases and 6 bases respectively, with 22 bases between them. As DNA, the CDR3 is TGTGCCAGCAGTTCTTCCTCCGATGGGAGAGTGGCCGGGGAGCTGTTTTTT. This translates into CASSSSSDGRVAGELFF.

To note about this clonotype: The junction departs from germline at one end; a sequencing error may be responsible. The chain recombines TRBV5-4 with TRBJ1-1; 9 bases agree with TRBD1. The CDR3 has 17 amino acids. Germline CDR1 SGHNT, CDR2 YYREEE (reference sequence). This CDR3 is CAGSSPGTGYSGAEAFF. In nucleotides, the CDR3 is TGTGCCGGCAGCAGCCCCGGGACAGGGTACTCCGGCGCTGAAGCTTTCTTT.

The chain uses TRBV7-2 and TRBJ1-1; 9 bases are shared with TRBD1. Unmatched junction bases numbered 6, after V lost 4 bases and J lost 3 bases. There are 15 residues in the CDR3. Germline CDR1 and CDR2: SGHTA and FQGNSA. The CDR3 nucleotides are TGTGCCAGCAGCTCGGGACAGGGCCTTTACACTGAAGCTTTCTTT. Translation gives CASSSGQGLYTEAFF. Variable domain in full (rest from reference TRBV7-2 and TRBJ1-1): GAGVSQSPSNKVTEKGKDVELRCDPISGHTALYWYRQSLGQGLEFLIYFQGNSAPDKSGLPSDRFSAERTGGSVSTLTIQRTQQEDSAVYLCASSSGQGLYTEAFFGQGTRLTVV.

This clonotype has at least ten counts. The chain has TRBV7-6 and TRBJ1-4; no definite D call. The CDR3 runs 16 residues. CDR1 and CDR2 (germline): SGHVS, FNYEAQ. V lost 0 bases, J lost 0 bases, and 8 bases lay in between. The CDR3 protein is CASSLAYVTTNEKLFF. The CDR3 DNA follows: TGTGCCAGCAGCTTAGCGTACGTTACAACTAATGAAAAACTGTTTTTT. Drawing the rest from reference TRBV7-6 and TRBJ1-4, the complete variable domain is GAGVSQSPRYKVTKRGQDVALRCDPISGHVSLYWYRQALGQGPEFLTYFNYEAQQDKSGLPNDRFSAERPEGSISTLTIQRTEQRDSAMYRCASSLAYVTTNEKLFFGSGTQLSVL.

V usage is TRBV20-1 and J usage is TRBJ1-4, with no clear D. The CDR3 is 11 residues long. V shed 6 bases and J shed 1 base, with 3 bases lying between them. Germline CDR1 reads DFQATT; CDR2 reads SNEGSKA (reference sequence). CDR3 DNA: TGCAGTGCAAGAACTAATGAAAAACTGTTTTTT. Its protein product is CSARTNEKLFF.

This clonotype was recorded many times. This sequence joins TRBV7-2 and TRBJ1-6; TRBD1 matches at 9 bases. The V gene end was trimmed by 5 bases and the J gene end by 7 bases; junction bases not matched to a gene: 6. CDR1 SGHTA and CDR2 FQGNSA come from the germline V gene. This CDR3 has 15 amino acids. CDR3 in amino acids: CASSPGGQGNSPLHF. The CDR3 nucleotides read TGTGCCAGCAGCCCTGGTGGACAGGGGAATTCACCCCTCCACTTT.

The chain employs TRBV20-1 and TRBJ2-7; 8 nucleotides line up with TRBD1. Per the germline V gene, CDR1 is DFQATT and CDR2 is SNEGSKA (reference sequence). Trimming cost V 5 bases and J 6 bases; bases outside gene matches: 6. The CDR3 is 12 amino acids. The CDR3 sequence is CSALRTGSEQYF. The CDR3 nucleotides read TGCAGTGCTCTTCGGACAGGGAGCGAGCAGTACTTC.

Ten or more counts support this clonotype. The chain recombines TRBV7-9 with TRBJ2-7; D assignment may be TRBD1 or TRBD2 (5 bases each). CDR3 length: 14 residues. Germline V lookup: CDR1 SEHNR, CDR2 FQNEAQ (reference sequence). Deletions cut 1 base from V and 5 bases from J, with 12 bases between. CDR3 nucleotide sequence: TGTGCCAGCAGCTTAGAGGGACCCTTCAACGAGCAGTACTTC. The encoded protein is CASSLEGPFNEQYF.

This chain connects TRBV24-1 to TRBJ1-5; TRBD1 matches at 9 bases. CDR3 length: 16 residues. Per the germline V gene, CDR1 is KGHDR and CDR2 is SFDVKD. The J segment lost 4 bases and the V segment lost 7 bases, leaving 10 bases of the junction unmatched. The CDR3 spells CATSSQEGQGNQPQHF. In nucleotides, the CDR3 is TGTGCCACCAGCAGCCAAGAGGGACAGGGTAATCAGCCCCAGCATTTT.

The chain combines TRBV9 with TRBJ1-6, with 7 bases aligning to TRBD1. V trimming: 4 bases; J trimming: 8 bases; junction bases outside the gene matches: 6. The germline V gene has CDR1 SGDLS and CDR2 YYNGEE. This CDR3 is 14 amino acids long. The CDR3 loop reads CASSPGDRHSPLHF. CDR3 bases: TGTGCCAGCAGCCCCGGGGACAGACATTCACCCCTCCACTTT.

This clonotype was counted at least ten times. This sequence joins TRBV11-2 and TRBJ2-7, with a tentative D call TRBD1 (7 bases). The V end was cut by 5 bases, the J end by 5 bases, with 16 bases between. The CDR3 runs to 14 residues. Germline V gene sequence: CDR1 SGHAT, CDR2 FQNNGV. CDR3 loop: CASSETGRLDEQYF. CDR3 sequence (DNA): TGTGCCAGCAGCGAGACAGGGAGGCTCGACGAGCAGTACTTC.

V is TRBV3-1 and J is TRBJ1-1, with D unclear. Trimming left V 2 bases short and J 5 bases short, with 9 bases between. The V gene's germline CDR1 is LGHDT and CDR2 YNNKEL (reference sequence). The CDR3 is 13 amino acids. This CDR3 is CASSQLGKTEAFF. The CDR3 DNA reads as TGTGCCAGCAGCCAACTAGGGAAGACTGAAGCTTTCTTT.

The sample holds a few counts of this clonotype. This chain joins TRBV5-4 and TRBJ2-5, with TRBD1 matching 9 bases. From germline, CDR1 is SGHNT and CDR2 YYREEE (reference sequence). The V and J ends lost 0 bases and 4 bases, in that order; junction bases with no gene match: 7. This CDR3 is built from 16 residues. The DNA for the CDR3 is TGTGCCAGCAGCTTGGATCGGGACAGGGCGGGAGAGACCCAGTACTTC. It codes for CASSLDRDRAGETQYF.